The 17 T cell receptor beta chains reported below all come from one sample, sequenced in a study of blood T cell repertoires in COVID-19. Assay: immunoSEQ multiplex PCR; the TCRdb copy retains only in-frame clones and omits some. The sample carries 55,000 to 95,000 clones, about 82% recorded once. Sequenced: peripheral blood. These receptors all stem from a woman aged 55-70 years with acute or convalescent COVID-19.

The rearrangement links TRBV6-5 to TRBJ1-2; perhaps TRBD1 as D (6 bases). There are 11 residues in the CDR3. Per the germline V gene, CDR1 is MNHEY and CDR2 is SVGAGI. V was trimmed by 11 bases and J by 8 bases, leaving 15 bases between them. For the CDR3, the DNA is TGTGCCTCTTTACGAGGGGGAGGCTACACCTTC. It encodes CASLRGGGYTF.

This chain uses TRBV6-5 with TRBJ1-4, with 9 bases fitting TRBD1. Germline V gives CDR1 MNHEY, CDR2 SVGAGI. The CDR3 contains 14 residues. J gave up 0 bases and V 8 bases, and 1 base lay outside the gene matches. This CDR3 reads CASDRGTTNEKLFF. CDR3 in DNA: TGTGCCAGCGACAGGGGGACAACTAATGAAAAACTGTTTTTT.

V is TRBV3-1 (or the pseudogene TRBV3-2) and J is TRBJ2-7; D gene unclear. This CDR3 comprises 13 residues. Trimming left V 1 base short and J 0 bases short, with 4 bases between. CDR1 LGHDT and CDR2 YNNKEL come from the germline V gene (reference sequence). For the CDR3, the DNA is TGTGCCAGCAGCCAAGGACACTCCTACGAGCAGTACTTC. Amino acid sequence: CASSQGHSYEQYF.

This sequence joins TRBV18 and TRBJ2-7; D gene ambiguous. In germline, CDR1 is KGHSH, CDR2 LQKENI. V gave up 1 base and J gave up 0 bases, with 7 bases separating them. This CDR3 region has 14 residues. The DNA for the CDR3 is TGTGCCAGCTCACCACTTCAGGACTCCTACGAGCAGTACTTC. Its protein is CASSPLQDSYEQYF.

The chain has TRBV5-8 and TRBJ1-5; TRBD1 matches at 10 bases. Germline V gives CDR1 SGHTS, CDR2 YDEGEE. The CDR3 loop spans 16 amino acids. V lost 4 bases, J lost 1 base, and 5 bases stayed unmatched. The CDR3 protein is CASSQRQGASNQPQHF. The DNA for the CDR3 is TGTGCCAGCAGCCAGCGACAGGGGGCAAGCAATCAGCCCCAGCATTTT.

V usage is TRBV6-5 and J usage is TRBJ1-1; D unresolved. This CDR3 comprises 13 residues. The V gene lost 2 bases and the J gene lost 3 bases, with 7 bases spanning the gap. Germline CDR1 reads MNHEY; CDR2 reads SVGAGI. The CDR3 protein is CASSYHQDTEAFF. The CDR3 DNA reads TGTGCCAGCAGTTACCACCAGGACACTGAAGCTTTCTTT.

This clone was seen just once. This chain connects TRBV6-1 to TRBJ1-5; 10 nucleotides line up with TRBD1. This CDR3 contains 15 residues. Trimming cost V 1 base and J 5 bases; bases outside gene matches: 2. Germline V gene sequence: CDR1 MNHNS, CDR2 SASEGT. CDR3 amino acids: CASSEGGTGDQPQHF. In DNA, the CDR3 is TGTGCCAGCAGTGAAGGGGGGACAGGGGATCAGCCCCAGCATTTT.

The chain uses TRBV3-1 (or the pseudogene TRBV3-2) and TRBJ2-2; TRBD2 agrees at 9 bases. Trimming at V came to 1 base and at J to 5 bases, leaving 2 bases not matched to a gene. The CDR3 runs 15 residues. Germline-derived CDR1 and CDR2 are LGHDT and YNNKEL (reference sequence). The DNA for the CDR3 is TGTGCCAGCAGCCAAGCGACTAGCGGAACCGGGGAGCTGTTTTTT. Its translation: CASSQATSGTGELFF.

In the case of this clone: The sample holds other DNA sequences that translate to the same CDR3. This chain joins TRBV6-6 and TRBJ1-2, with a weak D call TRBD1 (5 bases). This CDR3 spans 13 amino acids. CDR1 and CDR2 (germline): MNHNY, SVGAGI (reference sequence). Trimming stripped 4 bases from V and 3 bases from J, with 9 bases between. This CDR3 is CASSSTGDYGYTF. The CDR3 DNA reads as TGTGCCAGCAGTTCAACAGGAGACTATGGCTACACCTTC.

The J gene is TRBJ1-2, the V gene TRBV28, with TRBD1 as a possible D gene (6 bases). The CDR3 sequence is 12 residues long. V was shortened by 4 bases and J by 10 bases, with 13 bases between the two germline ends. From germline, CDR1 is MDHEN and CDR2 SYDVKM. The CDR3 loop is CASSSGGLDYTF. DNA of the CDR3: TGTGCCAGCAGTTCGGGGGGGCTGGACTACACCTTC.

The rearrangement uses TRBV5-1 and TRBJ2-7, with 7 nucleotides matching TRBD2. Unmatched junction bases numbered 7, after V lost 0 bases and J lost 1 base. The length of the CDR3 is 16 residues. CDR1 is SGHRS, CDR2 YFSETQ, per germline. The DNA for the CDR3 is TGCGCCAGCAGCTTGGCCGGGCGGCGGGAGTCCTACGAGCAGTACTTC. Its protein is CASSLAGRRESYEQYF. The variable domain in full, with the rest retrieved from reference TRBV5-1 and TRBJ2-7, is KAGVTQTPRYLIKTRGQQVTLSCSPISGHRSVSWYQQTPGQGLQFLFEYFSETQRNKGNFPGRFSGRQFSNSRSEMNVSTLELGDSALYLCASSLAGRRESYEQYFGPGTRLTVT.

This clone was detected only a few times. The chain employs TRBV15 and TRBJ2-5; TRBD2 matches at 7 bases. The germline V gene has CDR1 LNHNV and CDR2 YYDKDF (reference sequence). With V trimmed by 1 base and J by 1 base, 3 bases remained unmatched. The CDR3 covers 15 residues. This CDR3 reads CATSRGASGQETQYF. The DNA of the CDR3 is TGTGCCACCAGCAGAGGGGCTAGCGGCCAAGAGACCCAGTACTTC.

This clone was seen only a few times. The chain carries TRBV27 and TRBJ2-3, with 7 bases that match TRBD2. Germline lookup yields CDR1 MNHEY and CDR2 SMNVEV (reference sequence). The V gene end was trimmed by 2 bases and the J gene end by 1 base; junction bases not matched to a gene: 12. This CDR3 has 18 amino acids. The CDR3 DNA sequence: TGTGCCAGCAGTTTAAAGGGCGGGAGTATAGTTCGCACAGATACGCAGTATTTT. Translated: CASSLKGGSIVRTDTQYF.

This clone was seen only a few times. The chain recombines TRBV7-9 with TRBJ1-1; D gene ambiguous. CDR3 length: 12 amino acids. CDR1 and CDR2 from the germline V gene are SEHNR and FQNEAQ (reference sequence). V was pared by 1 base and J by 7 bases, with 7 bases between. CDR3 DNA sequence: TGTGCCAGCAGCTTAGGGTACGGTGAAGCTTTCTTT. Translated: CASSLGYGEAFF.

The chain combines TRBV5-6 with TRBJ2-5; the D is unclear. Germline CDR1 and CDR2: SGHDT and YYEEEE. V dropped 1 base and J dropped 3 bases, with 10 bases sitting between them. This CDR3 has 14 residues. For the CDR3, the DNA is TGTGCCAGCAGCTTGACTCAAGTAGAAGAGACCCAGTACTTC. It yields the protein CASSLTQVEETQYF.

The chain joins TRBV15 to TRBJ1-1; D possibly corresponds to TRBD1 (5 bases). Germline V gene sequence: CDR1 LNHNV, CDR2 YYDKDF (reference sequence). Trimming took off 11 bases at V and 4 bases at J, with 17 bases between the two ends. The CDR3 has 13 residues. CDR3 nucleotides: TGTGCCGCCGCTGGGGCCTCTAGCACTGAAGCTTTCTTT. As protein: CAAAGASSTEAFF.

This clone was counted between two and nine times. This chain uses TRBV28 with TRBJ1-2; D unclear. V shed 2 bases and J shed 0 bases, with 4 bases lying between them. CDR3 length equals 13 residues. The germline V gene has CDR1 MDHEN and CDR2 SYDVKM. The CDR3 sequence: CASSLQANYGYTF. CDR3 sequence (DNA): TGTGCCAGCAGTTTACAGGCTAACTATGGCTACACCTTC.